The source of this T cell receptor (beta chain) is a study of CD8+CD57+ T cells in acquired aplastic anemia. Study summary: Mean DNA quantity obtained from sorted CD4+ and CD8+ cells was around 3.2 ug.

By flow cytometry, patients selected for sequencing had shown an expansion of CD8+CD57+ cells. Blood sampling was performed on the patients, and none of them had received therapy by then. Profiling that covered TCR beta VDJ and CDR3 relied on genomic DNA as its template. MiXCR was run by TCRdb on the reads, yielding one entry per CDR3 protein. Seen here are some 200,000 distinct CDR3 sequences, under 50% observed once, and the top ten hold about 20%. The CDR3 is 13 residues long. V lost 5 bases and J lost 1, with 6 bases in between. Germline lookup yields CDR1 LNHDA and CDR2 SQIVND (reference sequence). This clonotype was observed many times.

The source of this sequence is a human donor with aplastic anemia. V usage is TRBV19 and J usage is TRBJ1-5; D not certain. Sequences were obtained from sorted CD4+, CD8+, or CD8+CD57+ T cells (not recorded which) from PBMCs. The CDR3 nucleotides are TGTGCCAGTAGTCAGGAGAGCAATCAGCCCCAGCATTTT. Translating gives CASSQESNQPQHF.